This TCR beta chain was captured by sequencing in a study of breast tumors, draining lymph nodes, adjacent tissues. General study points: Tumors had less TCR diversity than lymph nodes, more than nontumor tissue. The lymph node origin of tumor T cells was framed as consistent with a hypothesis, not demonstrated. Luminal-like breast cancer showed significantly higher tumor–nontumor repertoire similarity than basal-like.

Germline CDR1 reads SGHRS; CDR2 reads YFSETQ. CDR3 size: 16 residues. After removal of 3 bases from V and 4 bases from J, the junction contained 8 bases not matched to a gene. TCRdb reanalysed the multiplex PCR reads using MiXCR and keeps one entry per CDR3 protein. This sample has around 110,000 distinct CDR3 sequences, with 30% found just once. Axillary draining lymph nodes of breast cancer patients supplied the node samples. This clonotype has ten or more counts. What it binds is not known. The sequenced sample was axillary lymph node tissue. This chain connects TRBV5-1 to TRBJ2-3; 10 positions match TRBD2. The sequence derives from a female donor with breast cancer. Some clones in this sample may be carry-over from other donors' samples. CDR3 in DNA: TGCGCCAGCAGCTGGGGCGGTCTAGCGGGAGCAGATACGCAGTATTTT. Residues: CASSWGGLAGADTQYF.